Listed below are T cell receptor beta chains from one sample, sequenced in a study of T-cell memory formation after mild COVID-19. Each CDR3 protein is one row after TCRdb ran MiXCR on the 5' RACE reads. The table records roughly 110,000 distinct CDR3 sequences, 15% to 20% of them present only once. Material: PBMCs or a T cell subset sorted from them (not recorded which). These TCRs come from an adult woman who had mild COVID-19 (a few samples of this study predate the infection). Cell type and time point are not known. The CDR3 runs from the conserved cysteine through the conserved F or W. D genes are given only for firm matches.

- TRBV27 CASSSDGQGLGYYYEQYF
TRBD1 TRBV27 CASSLQGAGETQYF
- TRBV3-1 CASSQSSVGETQYF
TRBD2 TRBV20-1 CSARVSGRAFYNEQFF
- TRBV9 CASSVSAVQETQYF
- TRBV30 CAWSVAPTGIMNTEAFF
TRBD2 TRBV12-3/TRBV12-4 CASSPLNGGETQYF
TRBD1 TRBV7-6 CASTPGGFDTQYF
- TRBV7-9 CASSFLGGEQYF
- TRBV20-1 CSARDTTGDLYEQYF
- TRBV20-1 CSADGQPMNTEAFF
- TRBV11-2 CASSLDGSLGLYEKLFF
TRBD2 TRBV5-1 CASKTKAGDEQYF
- TRBV4-3 CASSQDGGGLGHYGYTF
- TRBV27 CASSSPGPNYEQYF
- TRBV7-8 CASSLSGINEKLFF
TRBD1 TRBV25-1 CASSDQRGTVINEKLFF
TRBD1 TRBV6-6 CASSFFRDSLYEQYF
- TRBV25-1 CASMRAAGEQFF
- TRBV5-1 CASSLEGVLNTEAFF
TRBD2 TRBV7-9 CASSLGLAETTDTQYF
TRBD1 TRBV9 CASSEDRAPGNEQFF
TRBD2 TRBV5-4 CASSASGGGHEQYF
- TRBV7-3 CASSLTRDEQYF
- TRBV6-2/TRBV6-3 CASSFKYYEQYF
- TRBV12-3/TRBV12-4 CASSFVPGRRRSYGYTF
- TRBV7-9 CASSSRETNYGYTF
- TRBV6-5 CASRLLTWGDQPQHF
- TRBV12-3/TRBV12-4 CASSLAGWGDTQYF
- TRBV5-1 CASSPSWGAEEQFF
- TRBV24-1 CATSDWGATSTGELFF
- TRBV20-1 CSARDHGDGAEAFF
- TRBV9 CASSAEAPADEQFF
TRBD2 TRBV4-3 CASSQDRAGDQGEQFF